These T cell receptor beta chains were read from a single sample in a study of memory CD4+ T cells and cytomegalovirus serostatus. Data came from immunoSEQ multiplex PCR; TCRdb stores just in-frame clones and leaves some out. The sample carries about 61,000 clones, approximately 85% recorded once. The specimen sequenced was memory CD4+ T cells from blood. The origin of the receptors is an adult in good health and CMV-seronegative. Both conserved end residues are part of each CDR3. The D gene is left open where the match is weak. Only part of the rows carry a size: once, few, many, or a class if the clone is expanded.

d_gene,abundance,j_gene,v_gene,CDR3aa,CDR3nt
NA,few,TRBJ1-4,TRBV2,CASSERDEKLFF,TGTGCCAGCAGTGAACGGGACGAAAAACTGTTTTTT
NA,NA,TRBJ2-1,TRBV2,CASSGESRGQFF,TGTGCCAGCAGTGGGGAGTCGAGAGGGCAGTTCTTC
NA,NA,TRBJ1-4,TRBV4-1,CASSLSSTDEKLFF,TGCGCCAGCAGCCTCTCTTCCACGGATGAAAAACTGTTTTTT
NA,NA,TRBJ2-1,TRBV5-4,CASSLSSLSYNEQFF,TGTGCCAGCAGCTTGTCATCCCTATCCTACAATGAGCAGTTCTTC
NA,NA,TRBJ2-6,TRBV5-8,CASSLLLSGANVLTF,TGTGCCAGCAGCTTGCTCCTTTCTGGGGCCAACGTCCTGACTTTC
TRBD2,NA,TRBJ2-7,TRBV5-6,CASSVVLAGVYEQYF,TGTGCCAGCAGCGTGGTCTTAGCGGGCGTCTACGAGCAGTACTTC
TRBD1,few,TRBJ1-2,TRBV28,CASSLRLRDRGNGYTF,TGTGCCAGCAGTTTGAGGCTTCGGGACAGGGGGAATGGCTACACCTTC
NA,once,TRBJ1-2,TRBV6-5,CASSYKRTAYGYTF,TGTGCCAGCAGTTACAAGCGGACAGCCTATGGCTACACCTTC
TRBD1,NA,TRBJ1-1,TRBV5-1,CASSLAAGQPKGAFF,TGCGCCAGCAGCTTGGCGGCGGGACAGCCTAAGGGAGCTTTCTTT
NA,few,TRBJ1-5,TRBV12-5,CASGLADRPQHF,TGTGCTAGTGGTTTGGCTGACAGGCCCCAGCATTTT
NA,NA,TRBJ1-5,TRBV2,CASSWVGRNQPQHF,TGTGCCAGCAGTTGGGTAGGGAGGAATCAGCCCCAGCATTTT
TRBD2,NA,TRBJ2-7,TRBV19,CASSPQGLAGSSNAYEQYF,TGTGCCAGTAGTCCTCAGGGACTAGCGGGTTCCTCAAATGCCTACGAGCAGTACTTC
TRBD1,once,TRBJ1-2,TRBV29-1,CSVRTGLRYGYTF,TGCAGCGTTCGGACAGGATTACGCTATGGCTACACCTTC
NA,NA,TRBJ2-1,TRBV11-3,CASSLAYNEQFF,TGTGCCAGCAGCCTGGCCTACAATGAGCAGTTCTTC
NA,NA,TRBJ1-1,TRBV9,CASSVDLGAEAFF,TGTGCCAGCAGCGTAGATTTAGGAGCTGAAGCTTTCTTT
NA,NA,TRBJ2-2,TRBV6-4,CASSDRDTGELFF,TGTGCCAGCAGTGACAGGGACACCGGGGAGCTGTTTTTT
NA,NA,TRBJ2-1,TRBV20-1,CSAILDEQFF,TGCAGTGCTATTCTTGATGAGCAGTTCTTC
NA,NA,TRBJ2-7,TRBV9,CASSATDSPSYEQYF,TGTGCCAGCAGCGCGACCGATTCCCCTTCCTACGAGCAGTACTTC
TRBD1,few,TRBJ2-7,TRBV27,CASSWTGDVAQYF,TGTGCCAGCAGTTGGACAGGGGATGTCGCGCAGTACTTC
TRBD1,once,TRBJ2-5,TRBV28,CASLPGRRQGWPETQYF,TGTGCCAGCCTCCCTGGACGTCGACAGGGCTGGCCGGAGACCCAGTACTTC
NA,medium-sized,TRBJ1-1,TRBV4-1,CASSQDRGGNTEAFF,TGCGCCAGCAGCCAAGATCGAGGGGGGAACACTGAAGCTTTCTTT
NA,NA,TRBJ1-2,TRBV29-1,CSVEGKGDYGYTF,TGCAGCGTTGAAGGCAAGGGTGACTATGGCTACACCTTC
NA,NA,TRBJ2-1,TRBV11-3,CASSLGRGHEQFF,TGTGCCAGCAGCTTAGGTCGAGGGCATGAGCAGTTCTTC
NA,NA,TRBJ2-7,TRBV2,CASIDPGRMPYEQYF,TGTGCCAGCATTGACCCTGGACGAATGCCCTACGAGCAGTACTTC
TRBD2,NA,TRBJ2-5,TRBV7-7,CASSGGVGETQYF,TGTGCCAGCAGCGGGGGGGTCGGTGAGACCCAGTACTTC
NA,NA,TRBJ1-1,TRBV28,CASRTPFWSGIIPTEAFF,TGTGCCAGCAGGACCCCCTTTTGGTCAGGAATCATCCCCACTGAAGCTTTCTTT
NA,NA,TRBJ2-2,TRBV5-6,CASSLDRSYTGELFF,TGTGCCAGCAGTCTAGACAGGTCGTACACCGGGGAGCTGTTTTTT
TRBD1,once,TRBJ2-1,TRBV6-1,CASRFDRGAYNEQFF,TGTGCCAGCAGATTCGACAGGGGGGCCTACAATGAGCAGTTCTTC
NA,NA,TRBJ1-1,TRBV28,CASSLLGGGWAFF,TGTGCCAGCAGTTTATTGGGGGGGGGATGGGCTTTCTTT
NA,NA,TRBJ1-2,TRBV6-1,CASSSAARYSGGYTF,TGTGCCAGCAGTTCAGCCGCCCGCTATTCTGGGGGCTACACCTTC
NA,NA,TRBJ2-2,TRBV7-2,CASSLVQAGTGELFF,TGTGCCAGCAGCTTAGTCCAGGCAGGGACCGGGGAGCTGTTTTTT
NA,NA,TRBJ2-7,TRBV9,CASSPTGSSYEQYF,TGTGCCAGCAGCCCAACCGGGTCTTCCTACGAGCAGTACTTC
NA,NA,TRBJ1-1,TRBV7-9,CASSPWGGTEAFF,TGTGCCAGCAGCCCGTGGGGGGGGACTGAAGCTTTCTTT
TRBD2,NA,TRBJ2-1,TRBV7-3,CASSEASGGGSNEQFF,TGTGCCAGCAGCGAGGCTAGCGGGGGGGGCTCCAATGAGCAGTTCTTC
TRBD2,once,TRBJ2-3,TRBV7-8,CASSPEGLARDTQYF,TGTGCCAGCAGCCCCGAGGGACTAGCAAGGGATACGCAGTATTTT
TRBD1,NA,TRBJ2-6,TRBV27,CASSFRGRLLSGANVLTF,TGTGCCAGCAGTTTTAGGGGGCGGCTACTATCTGGGGCCAACGTCCTGACTTTC
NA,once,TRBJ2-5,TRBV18,CASSPKEQQETQYF,TGTGCCAGCTCACCAAAGGAACAGCAAGAGACCCAGTACTTC
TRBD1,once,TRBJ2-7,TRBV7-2,CASRQGRSFYEQYF,TGTGCCAGCAGACAGGGGAGAAGTTTCTACGAGCAGTACTTC
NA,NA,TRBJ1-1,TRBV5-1,CASSPSTRALEAFF,TGCGCCAGCAGCCCAAGTACCCGGGCCCTGGAGGCTTTCTTT
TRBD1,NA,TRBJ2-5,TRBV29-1,CSAGQGGETQYF,TGCAGCGCTGGACAGGGGGGTGAGACCCAGTACTTC
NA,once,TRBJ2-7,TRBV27,CASSLWGLRGRTVGEQYF,TGTGCCAGCAGTTTATGGGGCCTAAGGGGACGTACGGTGGGCGAGCAGTACTTC
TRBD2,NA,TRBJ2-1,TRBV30,CAWASGSRNNEQFF,TGTGCCTGGGCTAGCGGGAGTCGGAACAATGAGCAGTTCTTC
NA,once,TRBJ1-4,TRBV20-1,CSGRGEEKLFF,TGCAGTGGGCGAGGAGAGGAAAAACTGTTTTTT
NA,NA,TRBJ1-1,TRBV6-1,CASNGGRTGNTEAFF,TGTGCCAGCAACGGGGGGCGGACCGGGAACACTGAAGCTTTCTTT
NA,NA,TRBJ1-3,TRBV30,CGFGPGNTIYF,TGTGGATTCGGGCCTGGAAACACCATATATTTT
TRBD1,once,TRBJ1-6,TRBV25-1,CASRTGTGGSNSPLHF,TGTGCCAGCAGGACCGGGACAGGGGGTTCAAATTCACCCCTCCACTTT
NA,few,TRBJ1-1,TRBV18,CASSPLRLMNTEAFF,TGTGCCAGCTCACCACTGAGACTCATGAACACTGAAGCTTTCTTT
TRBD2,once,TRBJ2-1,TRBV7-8,CASSYPRTSGSSYNEQFF,TGTGCCAGCAGCTACCCTCGAACTAGCGGGAGCTCCTACAATGAGCAGTTCTTC
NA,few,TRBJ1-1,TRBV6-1,CASSARHNTEAFF,TGTGCCAGCAGTGCGCGACATAACACTGAAGCTTTCTTT
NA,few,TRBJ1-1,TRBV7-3,CASSSQQNTEAFF,TGTGCCAGCAGCTCACAGCAGAACACTGAAGCTTTCTTT
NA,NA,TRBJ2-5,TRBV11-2,CASSPHRETQYF,TGTGCCAGCAGCCCGCACCGGGAGACCCAGTACTTC
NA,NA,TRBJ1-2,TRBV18,CASSPTSRAGYTF,TGTGCCAGCTCCCCCACTTCCCGAGCAGGCTACACCTTC
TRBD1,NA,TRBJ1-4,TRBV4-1,CASSHPGGWDEKLFF,TGCGCCAGCAGCCATCCAGGGGGCTGGGATGAAAAACTGTTTTTT
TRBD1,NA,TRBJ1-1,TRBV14,CASSPRQGMQNTEAFF,TGTGCCAGCAGCCCCCGACAGGGGATGCAGAACACTGAAGCTTTCTTT